This entry lists 8 T cell receptor beta chains sequenced from one sample in a study of shared clonotypes between healthy human individuals. Clones were read by immunoSEQ multiplex PCR, and TCRdb kept only the in-frame ones, dropping some. The sample holds a few million clones; over 85% are singletons and the top ten take around 0.15%. Sequencing was carried out using naive CD4+ T cells sorted from blood. Subset: CD45RA+ positively selected. Receptors were obtained from a man aged 18 to 29 in good health.

This chain uses TRBV6-1 with TRBJ2-3; the match to TRBD1 covers 8 bases. The CDR3 covers 16 residues. The V segment lost 6 bases and the J segment 3 bases; nucleotides outside the gene matches: 11. Germline CDR1 and CDR2: MNHNS and SASEGT. Here the CDR3 DNA reads TGTGCCAGCAGGGAATACTTCAGGGGGCGGACAGATACGCAGTATTTT. It codes for CASREYFRGRTDTQYF.

This clone was seen just once. The gene calls are TRBV7-6 and TRBJ2-7, with 11 nucleotides matching TRBD1. Unmatched junction bases numbered 11, after V lost 5 bases and J lost 5 bases. Germline V CDR1 and CDR2: SGHVS, FNYEAQ. This CDR3 has 16 amino acids. The CDR3 DNA reads as TGTGCCAGCAGCACCCGTCCGGGACAGGGGGTTAACGAGCAGTACTTC. This codes for CASSTRPGQGVNEQYF.

Regarding this clone: Other DNA sequences within the sample encode an identical CDR3. The rearrangement uses TRBV6-5 and TRBJ2-2, with 7 nucleotides matching TRBD1. Germline assignment: CDR1 MNHEY and CDR2 SVGAGI. Trimming at V came to 6 bases and at J to 2 bases, leaving 6 bases not matched to a gene. The CDR3 has 15 residues. CDR3 in amino acids: CASSRGQANTGELFF. CDR3 nucleotides: TGTGCCAGCAGCCGCGGACAGGCCAACACCGGGGAGCTGTTTTTT.

The V call is TRBV7-8, the J call TRBJ1-5, with TRBD1 matching over 10 bases. Germline V gene sequence: CDR1 SGHVS, CDR2 FQNEAQ. The trim removed 3 bases at V and 6 bases at J, leaving 8 bases unmatched. The CDR3 length is 16 residues. CDR3 sequence (DNA): TGTGCCAGCAGCTTCTCCGGGACAGGGGCGGTTCAGCCCCAGCATTTT. This gives the protein CASSFSGTGAVQPQHF.

V is TRBV7-8 and J is TRBJ1-1; D is undetermined. Germline V gene sequence: CDR1 SGHVS, CDR2 FQNEAQ. Trimming left V 5 bases short and J 0 bases short, with 16 bases between. The CDR3 is 16 amino acids. The CDR3 nucleotides read TGTGCCAGCAGCCACTCCCCGGGGAGGATGAACACTGAAGCTTTCTTT. It translates to CASSHSPGRMNTEAFF.

In regard to this clone: A much larger clonotype is one base distant, so this may be a read error. The rearrangement joins TRBV18 to TRBJ2-3; D gene uncertain. The germline V gene encodes CDR1 KGHSH and CDR2 LQKENI. V lost 1 base and J lost 0, with 2 bases in between. This CDR3 is 13 amino acids long. The CDR3 sequence: CASSPHSTDTQYF. In DNA form, the CDR3 reads TGTGCCAGCTCACCACATAGCACAGATACGCAGTATTTT.

With respect to this clone: The same CDR3 is also encoded by other DNA sequences in this sample. The chain employs TRBV19 and TRBJ2-2; 8 nucleotides match TRBD1. Looked up from germline, CDR1 is LNHDA and CDR2 is SQIVND (reference sequence). The CDR3 has 15 amino acids. Losses at the gene ends were 5 bases for V and 2 bases for J; bases not matched to a gene: 4. The DNA of the CDR3 is TGTGCCAGTAGTCCGGGGACAGGTAACACCGGGGAGCTGTTTTTT. It yields the protein CASSPGTGNTGELFF. Together with reference TRBV19 and TRBJ2-2, the CDR3 gives the full variable domain: DGGITQSPKYLFRKEGQNVTLSCEQNLNHDAMYWYRQDPGQGLRLIYYSQIVNDFQKGDIAEGYSVSREKKESFPLTVTSAQKNPTAFYLCASSPGTGNTGELFFGEGSRLTVL.

This chain links TRBV29-1 with TRBJ2-3, with 9 bases fitting TRBD2. The CDR3 runs 14 residues. V trimming: 3 bases; J trimming: 1 base; junction bases outside the gene matches: 2. Germline V gene lookup returns CDR1 SQVTM and CDR2 ANQGSEA. The CDR3 sequence: CSVDRLAGTDTQYF. The CDR3 DNA is TGCAGCGTTGATCGACTAGCGGGCACAGATACGCAGTATTTT.